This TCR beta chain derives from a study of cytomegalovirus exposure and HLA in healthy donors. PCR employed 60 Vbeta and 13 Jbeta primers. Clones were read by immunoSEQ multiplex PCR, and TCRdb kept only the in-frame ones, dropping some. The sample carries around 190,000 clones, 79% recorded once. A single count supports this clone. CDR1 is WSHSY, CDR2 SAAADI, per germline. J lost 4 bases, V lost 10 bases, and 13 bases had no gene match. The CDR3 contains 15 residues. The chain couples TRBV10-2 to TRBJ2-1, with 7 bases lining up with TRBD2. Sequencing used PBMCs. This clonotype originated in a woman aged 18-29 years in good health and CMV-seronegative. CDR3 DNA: TGCGCCACCAAGGGGAGGGCCGTGAGGTACAATGAGCAGTTCTTC. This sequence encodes CATKGRAVRYNEQFF.